The T cell receptor (beta chain) described here comes from a study of blood T cell repertoires in COVID-19 (TCRdb year 2020). In terms of the full investigation: The collaborator samples originated in the United States, Italy and Spain and spanned the acute and convalescent phases of COVID-19. The material from the prospective study consisted of cDNA or gDNA derived from T cells, B-cell-depleted T cells, or PBMCs. Subjects who had been exposed to COVID-19, were actively infected with it, or had recovered from it provided the deeply sampled blood TCRbeta repertoires that made up the dataset. A freely available public database, intended as a resource for researchers studying the immune response to SARS-CoV-2, is where the repertoires were released. Samples were obtained from the ongoing ImmuneRACE study (first 160 participants) and from some 1,300 subjects provided by 6 global collaborators. The sample metadata nearly always contained a de-identified subject ID, COVID-19 status, age in years and sex. Where available, HLA class I and class II types were taken from metadata supplied by the sample provider and were not determined by assay-based typing.

Counted from cysteine to phenylalanine, this CDR3 has 18 amino acids. Only the CDR3 part of the read is kept: 54 bases, read in frame from the first base. CDR1 and CDR2 (LNHDA, SQIVND) derive from the germline V gene (reference sequence). The germline ends are 17 bases apart after V is trimmed by 2 bases and J by 0 bases. TCRbeta CDR3 regions were amplified from genomic DNA by means of the immunoSEQ Assay, a bias-controlled multiplex PCR. The paper's processing steps were these. Within the assay, amplification of reference gene primers was used to estimate how many nucleated cells each sample contained. To quantify the absolute abundance of each unique TCRbeta CDR3 rearrangement, sequence reads were collapsed and filtered. For each sample, productive Simpson clonality was calculated by taking the square root of Simpson's diversity index across productive rearrangements. Sourced from immuneACCESS, this table was stored by TCRdb with only in-frame sequences that have V and J called. A share of the clones is absent; for the studies checked, an unresolved V gene accounts for under half, and the remainder has no known explanation. That table supplies the V and J calls and clone size; D and trimming were determined from the DNA. Across this sample there are 300,000 to 400,000 clones, with about 89% seen only once. Of the sample, more than 5% is held by the ten largest clones.

Points the paper makes about the study in general: Clinical and demographic metadata were provided uncurated, with the amount varying by source and participant.

One collaborating source in Seattle enrolled patients during active infection and followed them longitudinally through the course of disease. Whole blood was collected in K2EDTA tubes by collaborating institutions according to the institutions' own protocols. For TCRbeta analysis, collaborators shipped samples as frozen whole blood, isolated PBMCs, or DNA extracted from either of those sample types. Comments on this clone: Its antigen is currently not known. No base qualities exist here, and no much larger clone lies one base off it.

The TCR comes from a woman aged 45-60 years with COVID-19, enrolled during active disease. What was sequenced was peripheral blood. The rearrangement joined TRBV19 to TRBJ1-5; TRBD1 could be the D gene, as 5 bases match. The CDR3 in this case is CASSIWGIQPDSNQPQHF. The DNA reads as follows: TGTGCCAGTAGTATATGGGGCATCCAGCCGGATAGCAATCAGCCCCAGCATTTT.